One sample yielded the 9 T cell receptor beta chains listed below, sequenced in a study of cytotoxic CD8 clonotypes in ibrutinib-treated CLL. TCRdb's copy holds only in-frame clones and misses some; the assay was immunoSEQ multiplex PCR. The table records a few hundred thousand clones, roughly 85% of them present only once. Sample: PBMCs, taken before ibrutinib treatment. The receptors here all came from a human donor with chronic lymphocytic leukemia.

V usage is TRBV30 and J usage is TRBJ2-5, with D possibly matching TRBD2 (6 bases). This CDR3 has 14 amino acids. V lost 5 bases and J lost 1, with 14 bases in between. CDR1 and CDR2 (germline): GTSNPN, SVGIG (reference sequence). The CDR3 region has the DNA TGTGCCTGGGGGCGGGGTGTCTTCCAAGAGACCCAGTACTTC. Its translation: CAWGRGVFQETQYF.

J is TRBJ2-5 and V is TRBV18; tentatively, D is TRBD2 (6 bases). V shed 1 base and J shed 4 bases, with 13 bases lying between them. The CDR3 runs to 15 residues. The germline V gene encodes CDR1 KGHSH and CDR2 LQKENI. CDR3 nucleotides: TGTGCCAGCTCACCACAGATAGCGGAGGCAGAGACCCAGTACTTC. It codes for CASSPQIAEAETQYF.

The chain carries TRBV4-3 and TRBJ1-2, with D possibly being TRBD1 (6 bases). CDR3 size: 16 residues. V was trimmed by 0 bases and J by 7 bases, leaving 18 bases between them. Germline V CDR1 and CDR2: LGHNA, YSLEER. DNA for the CDR3: TGCGCCAGCAGCCAAGAAGGTCTGGGGGCAATCGTTGGCTACACCTTC. It is translated as CASSQEGLGAIVGYTF.

In its sample, this clone was seen once. The chain has TRBV15 and TRBJ1-5; possible D gene TRBD1, 5 bases. Germline V gene sequence: CDR1 LNHNV, CDR2 YYDKDF (reference sequence). Trimming removed 0 bases at V and 4 bases at J, with 10 bases between. The CDR3 consists of 15 residues. The CDR3 nucleotides read TGTGCCACCAGCAGAGATGGGGCAGGGAATCAGCCCCAGCATTTT. Protein product: CATSRDGAGNQPQHF.

The V gene is TRBV28, the J gene TRBJ2-7, with D uncertain. This CDR3 has 15 residues. V was shortened by 3 bases and J by 2 bases, with 14 bases between the two germline ends. The V gene's germline CDR1 is MDHEN and CDR2 SYDVKM. CDR3: CASSLPWRMTYEQYF. DNA of the CDR3: TGTGCCAGCAGTTTGCCGTGGCGGATGACCTACGAGCAGTACTTC.

The CDR3 spells CASSGERRGEQYF. CDR3 in DNA: TGTGCCAGCAGCGGGGAGCGAAGAGGGGAGCAGTACTTC. The chain uses TRBV5-4 and TRBJ2-7; tentatively, D is TRBD2 (5 bases). V dropped 4 bases and J dropped 7 bases, with 15 bases sitting between them. CDR1 is SGHNT, CDR2 YYREEE, per germline (reference sequence). The length of the CDR3 is 13 residues.

The J gene is TRBJ2-6, the V gene TRBV6-5; D gene ambiguous. The V and J ends lost 6 bases and 0 bases respectively, with 6 bases between them. Germline V gene sequence: CDR1 MNHEY, CDR2 SVGAGI. The CDR3 spans 14 residues. The DNA of the CDR3 is TGTGCCAGCAGGGAGAGCTCTGGGGCCAACGTCCTGACTTTC. Its translation: CASRESSGANVLTF.

The chain couples TRBV5-1 to TRBJ1-3, with D uncertain. The V end was cut by 1 base, the J end by 0 bases, with 5 bases between. The CDR3 consists of 14 residues. The germline V gene encodes CDR1 SGHRS and CDR2 YFSETQ. The CDR3 is CASSLWGSGNTIYF. CDR3 bases: TGCGCCAGCAGCTTGTGGGGCTCTGGAAACACCATATATTTT.

This clone was seen only once. This sequence joins TRBV5-1 and TRBJ2-7; 10 bases map to TRBD2. Germline V gene lookup returns CDR1 SGHRS and CDR2 YFSETQ. The CDR3 length is 14 residues. J gave up 0 bases and V 8 bases, and 5 bases lay outside the gene matches. CDR3 amino acids: CASSSGGSSYEQYF. CDR3 DNA: TGCGCCAGTTCTAGCGGGGGAAGCTCCTACGAGCAGTACTTC. The variable domain in full, completed from reference TRBV5-1 and TRBJ2-7, reads KAGVTQTPRYLIKTRGQQVTLSCSPISGHRSVSWYQQTPGQGLQFLFEYFSETQRNKGNFPGRFSGRQFSNSRSEMNVSTLELGDSALYLCASSSGGSSYEQYFGPGTRLTVT.